A single sample gave rise to the 20 T cell receptor beta chains below, sequenced in a study of shared clonotypes between healthy human individuals. This table comes from immunoSEQ multiplex PCR, and its TCRdb copy is limited to in-frame clones, with some not included. The table includes around 1 million clones, approximately 80% detected once. The sample was memory CD4+ T cells sorted from blood. Subset noted: CD45RA-negative fraction. The receptors originated from a man aged 18 to 30 in good health.

This sequence joins TRBV7-7 and TRBJ2-7, with D possibly matching TRBD1 (5 bases). Germline lookup yields CDR1 SSHAT and CDR2 FNYEAQ (reference sequence). The CDR3 runs 10 residues. DNA of the CDR3: TGTGCAGCCGGACAATCCGAGCAGTACTTC. Its protein product is CAAGQSEQYF.

CDR3 DNA sequence: TGTGCCAGCAGCCTCAGAGGTCGGGGCACAGATACGCAGTATTTT. Encoded protein: CASSLRGRGTDTQYF. The chain couples TRBV7-2 to TRBJ2-3; D is uncertain. Trimming pared 5 bases from V and 1 base from J, leaving 13 bases between. There are 15 residues in the CDR3. Germline V CDR1 and CDR2: SGHTA, FQGNSA.

With respect to this clone: The same CDR3 arises from other DNA sequences in this sample as well. The chain is built from TRBV7-2 and TRBJ2-3; D remains ambiguous. V shed 2 bases and J shed 5 bases, with 5 bases lying between them. This CDR3 region has 12 residues. Germline V gives CDR1 SGHTA, CDR2 FQGNSA. The CDR3 here is CASSLQGDTQYF. The CDR3 nucleotides read TGTGCCAGCAGCTTACAAGGAGATACGCAGTATTTT.

This clone was detected a few times. This rearrangement joins TRBV2 to TRBJ2-1, with 7 bases lining up with TRBD2. The CDR3 length is 15 residues. Germline V CDR1 and CDR2: SNHLY, FYNNEI. Germline trimming cut 2 bases from V and 10 bases from J; bases unmatched to any gene: 11. The CDR3 is CASSETTAGVGEQFF. CDR3 nucleotide sequence: TGTGCCAGCAGTGAAACTACCGCGGGGGTGGGCGAGCAGTTCTTC. The variable domain in full, with the rest retrieved from reference TRBV2 and TRBJ2-1, is EPEVTQTPSHQVTQMGQEVILRCVPISNHLYFYWYRQILGQKVEFLVSFYNNEISEKSEIFDDQFSVERPDGSNFTLKIRSTKLEDSAMYFCASSETTAGVGEQFFGPGTRLTVL.

The chain recombines TRBV2 with TRBJ2-7, with 7 nucleotides matching TRBD1. V dropped 4 bases and J dropped 2; count of bases not matched to a gene: 8. Germline V gene data show CDR1 as SNHLY and CDR2 as FYNNEI. This CDR3 has 15 residues. The CDR3 DNA reads TGTGCCAGCAGTGTGGGACAGCTAGCTACCTACGAGCAGTACTTC. Amino acids: CASSVGQLATYEQYF.

J is TRBJ2-2 and V is TRBV5-6, with a weak D call TRBD2 (7 bases). The CDR3 has 16 amino acids. Germline CDR1 and CDR2: SGHDT and YYEEEE. Trimming took off 4 bases at V and 3 bases at J, with 16 bases between the two ends. This chain's CDR3 is CASSRTGRVDTGELFF. The CDR3 nucleotides read TGTGCCAGCAGCCGAACAGGGAGGGTAGACACCGGGGAGCTGTTTTTT.

The chain combines TRBV7-9 with TRBJ1-6; D is ambiguous. V was pared by 1 base and J by 4 bases, with 8 bases between. Germline V gene lookup returns CDR1 SEHNR and CDR2 FQNEAQ (reference sequence). The CDR3 contains 15 residues. The CDR3 DNA follows: TGTGCCAGCAGCTTAGTAGGGTCTTATAATTCACCCCTCCACTTT. This encodes CASSLVGSYNSPLHF. Full variable domain (missing parts from reference TRBV7-9 and TRBJ1-6): DTGVSQNPRHKITKRGQNVTFRCDPISEHNRLYWYRQTLGQGPEFLTYFQNEAQLEKSRLLSDRFSAERPKGSFSTLEIQRTEQGDSAMYLCASSLVGSYNSPLHFGNGTRLTVT.

The rearrangement joins TRBV5-6 to TRBJ2-1; D gene ambiguous. The CDR3 is 11 amino acids. CDR1 is SGHDT, CDR2 YYEEEE, per germline. The V and J ends lost 3 bases and 8 bases respectively, with 6 bases between them. For the CDR3, the DNA is TGTGCCAGCAGCTCGACTTATGAGCAGTTCTTC. Translated: CASSSTYEQFF.

Worth noting for this clone: This sample also contains other DNA sequences that code for the same CDR3. The rearrangement joins TRBV30 to TRBJ1-3, with unresolved D. In germline, CDR1 is GTSNPN, CDR2 SVGIG (reference sequence). The CDR3 loop spans 13 amino acids. Trimming removed 3 bases from V and 1 base from J, with 7 bases in between. This CDR3 is CAWSSISGNTIYF. CDR3 nucleotide sequence: TGTGCCTGGAGCTCCATATCTGGAAACACCATATATTTT. The full variable domain, its missing parts supplied by reference TRBV30 and TRBJ1-3, is SQTIHQWPATLVQPVGSPLSLECTVEGTSNPNLYWYRQAAGRGLQLLFYSVGIGQISSEVPQNLSASRPQDRQFILSSKKLLLSDSGFYLCAWSSISGNTIYFGEGSWLTVV.

This clone was found a few times. The CDR3 DNA is TGTGCCAGCAGCCGGAGACAGGACTCCTACGAGCAGTACTTC. This sequence encodes CASSRRQDSYEQYF. The chain has TRBV5-4 and TRBJ2-7, with D possibly matching TRBD1 (6 bases). Germline values: CDR1 SGHNT, CDR2 YYREEE (reference sequence). The V end lost 4 bases, the J end lost 0 bases, and 11 bases lay between the germline ends. The length of the CDR3 is 14 residues.

J is TRBJ2-5 and V is TRBV5-1, with 9 bases that match TRBD1. The CDR3 length is 14 residues. V was clipped by 3 bases and J by 4 bases; unmatched bases: 4. Germline loops: CDR1 SGHRS, CDR2 YFSETQ. This CDR3 is CASSSGTGSETQYF. Here the CDR3 DNA reads TGCGCCAGCAGCTCCGGGACAGGGTCAGAGACCCAGTACTTC.

This chain links TRBV11-3 with TRBJ2-3; 7 positions match TRBD1. J lost 2 bases, V lost 3 bases, and 5 bases had no gene match. The length of the CDR3 is 15 residues. Germline CDR1 reads SGHNT; CDR2 reads YENEEA. CDR3 sequence: CASSFGDSSTDTQYF. The CDR3 region has the DNA TGTGCCAGCAGCTTTGGGGACAGCTCCACAGATACGCAGTATTTT.

V gene TRBV2 combines with J gene TRBJ1-2, with TRBD1 matching 9 bases. Germline V lookup: CDR1 SNHLY, CDR2 FYNNEI. This CDR3 is 14 amino acids long. The junction had 7 bases not matched to a gene; V was cut back by 4 bases and J by 7 bases. In DNA form, the CDR3 reads TGTGCCAGCAGTGGGGGGACAGGGTCGGGTGGCTACACCTTC. Encoded protein: CASSGGTGSGGYTF.

The genes are TRBV6-6 and TRBJ2-2; D is uncertain. Trimming removed 0 bases from V and 1 base from J, with 3 bases in between. The germline CDR1 and CDR2 sequences are MNHNY and SVGAGI (reference sequence). The CDR3 extends over 14 amino acids. CDR3: CASSYSQNTGELFF. The CDR3 coding sequence is TGTGCCAGCAGTTACTCCCAGAACACCGGGGAGCTGTTTTTT.

The V call is TRBV7-2, the J call TRBJ2-3; no definite D call. There are 11 residues in the CDR3. V was cut by 8 bases and J by 3 bases, with 6 bases left in between. Germline CDR1 SGHTA, CDR2 FQGNSA. The CDR3 DNA sequence: TGTGCCAGCCGTTGGACAGATACGCAGTATTTT. It yields the protein CASRWTDTQYF.

The chain couples TRBV7-2 to TRBJ2-1; the D gene could be TRBD1 or TRBD2 (5 bases each). The CDR3 is 15 residues long. Germline-derived CDR1 and CDR2 are SGHTA and FQGNSA. Trimming shortened V by 4 bases and J by 3 bases, and 13 bases separated the two germline ends. The CDR3 sequence: CASSSIFGGYNEQFF. CDR3 sequence (DNA): TGTGCCAGCAGCTCCATTTTTGGGGGCTACAATGAGCAGTTCTTC.

The J gene is TRBJ1-6, the V gene TRBV4-1; 7 bases are shared with TRBD1. This CDR3 spans 16 amino acids. J lost 6 bases, V lost 4 bases, and 9 bases had no gene match. Germline V gives CDR1 MGHRA, CDR2 YSYEKL. CDR3 in amino acids: CASSPEDRAGNSPLHF. CDR3 DNA sequence: TGCGCCAGCAGCCCGGAAGACAGGGCAGGTAATTCACCCCTCCACTTT.

V gene TRBV19 combines with J gene TRBJ1-5, with D perhaps matching TRBD1 (5 bases). The CDR3 has 15 residues. Germline-derived CDR1 and CDR2 are LNHDA and SQIVND (reference sequence). V was shortened by 6 bases and J by 4 bases, with 16 bases between the two germline ends. Written as DNA, the CDR3 is TGTGCCAGTAGCCCCCTGGCAGGGAGTAATCAGCCCCAGCATTTT. Residues: CASSPLAGSNQPQHF.

The chain joins TRBV9 to TRBJ2-5; weak D call: TRBD2 (5 bases). The CDR3 extends over 15 amino acids. Between the trimmed V and J ends, which lost 2 bases and 3 bases, there was a span of 14 bases. Germline V lookup: CDR1 SGDLS, CDR2 YYNGEE. This CDR3 reads CASSVGNRGEETQYF. In nucleotides, the CDR3 is TGTGCCAGCAGCGTTGGAAACCGGGGAGAAGAGACCCAGTACTTC. Together with reference TRBV9 and TRBJ2-5, the CDR3 gives the full variable domain: DSGVTQTPKHLITATGQRVTLRCSPRSGDLSVYWYQQSLDQGLQFLIQYYNGEERAKGNILERFSAQQFPDLHSELNLSSLELGDSALYFCASSVGNRGEETQYFGPGTRLLVL.

The CDR3 DNA reads as TGTGCCAGCAGCTTAGGCCAGGGGCAGGCTGAAGCTTTCTTT. It encodes CASSLGQGQAEAFF. The rearrangement joins TRBV7-8 to TRBJ1-1; the D gene is possibly TRBD1 (6 bases). The CDR3 sequence is 14 residues long. Germline V gene data show CDR1 as SGHVS and CDR2 as FQNEAQ. V lost 1 base and J lost 6, with 12 bases in between.